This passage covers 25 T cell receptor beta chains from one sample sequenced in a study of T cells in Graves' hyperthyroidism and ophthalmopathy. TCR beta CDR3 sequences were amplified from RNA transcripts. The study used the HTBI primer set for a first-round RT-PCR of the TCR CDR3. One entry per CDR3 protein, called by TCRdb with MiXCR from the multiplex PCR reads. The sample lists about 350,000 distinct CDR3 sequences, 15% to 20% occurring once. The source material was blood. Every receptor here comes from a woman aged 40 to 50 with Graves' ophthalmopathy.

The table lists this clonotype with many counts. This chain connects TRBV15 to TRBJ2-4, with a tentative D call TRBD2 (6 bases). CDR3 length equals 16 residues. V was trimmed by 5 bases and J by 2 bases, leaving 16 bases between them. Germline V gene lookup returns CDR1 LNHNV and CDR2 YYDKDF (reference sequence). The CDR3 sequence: CATSGLARETKNIQYF. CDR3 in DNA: TGTGCCACCAGCGGGCTAGCGCGAGAAACCAAAAACATTCAGTACTTC.

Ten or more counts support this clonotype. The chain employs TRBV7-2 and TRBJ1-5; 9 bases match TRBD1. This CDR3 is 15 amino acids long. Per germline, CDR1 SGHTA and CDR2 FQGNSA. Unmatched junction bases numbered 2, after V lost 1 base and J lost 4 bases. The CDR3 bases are TGTGCCAGCAGCTTAGTACAGGGGGCGAATCAGCCCCAGCATTTT. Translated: CASSLVQGANQPQHF.

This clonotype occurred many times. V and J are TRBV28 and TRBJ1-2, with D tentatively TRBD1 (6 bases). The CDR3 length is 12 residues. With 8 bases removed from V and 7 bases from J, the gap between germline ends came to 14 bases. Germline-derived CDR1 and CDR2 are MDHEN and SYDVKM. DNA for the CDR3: TGTGCCAGCGCAAGACAGGATTTTGGCTACACCTTC. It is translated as CASARQDFGYTF.

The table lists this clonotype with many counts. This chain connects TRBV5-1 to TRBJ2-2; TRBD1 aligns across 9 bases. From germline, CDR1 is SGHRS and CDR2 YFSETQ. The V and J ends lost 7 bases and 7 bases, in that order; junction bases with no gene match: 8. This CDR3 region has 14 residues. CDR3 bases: TGCGCCAGCGGACGGGACAGGGTCTACGGGGAGCTGTTTTTT. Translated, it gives CASGRDRVYGELFF.

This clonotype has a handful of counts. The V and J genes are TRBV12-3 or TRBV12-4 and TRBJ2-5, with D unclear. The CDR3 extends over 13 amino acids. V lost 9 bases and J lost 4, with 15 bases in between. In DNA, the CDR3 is TGTGCCAGTAGGTCCTGCGTTACAGAGACCCAGTACTTC. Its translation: CASRSCVTETQYF.

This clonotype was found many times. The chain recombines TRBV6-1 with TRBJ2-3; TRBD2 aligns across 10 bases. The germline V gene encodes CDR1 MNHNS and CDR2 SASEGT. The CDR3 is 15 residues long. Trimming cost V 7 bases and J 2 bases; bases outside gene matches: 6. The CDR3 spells CASTRLAGTTDTQYF. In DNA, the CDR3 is TGTGCCAGCACCCGACTAGCGGGTACCACAGATACGCAGTATTTT.

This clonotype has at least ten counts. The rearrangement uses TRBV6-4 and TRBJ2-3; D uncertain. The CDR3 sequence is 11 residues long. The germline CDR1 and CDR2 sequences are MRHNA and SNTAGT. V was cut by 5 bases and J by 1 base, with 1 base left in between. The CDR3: CASSCTDTQYF. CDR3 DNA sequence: TGTGCCAGCAGTTGCACAGATACGCAGTATTTT.

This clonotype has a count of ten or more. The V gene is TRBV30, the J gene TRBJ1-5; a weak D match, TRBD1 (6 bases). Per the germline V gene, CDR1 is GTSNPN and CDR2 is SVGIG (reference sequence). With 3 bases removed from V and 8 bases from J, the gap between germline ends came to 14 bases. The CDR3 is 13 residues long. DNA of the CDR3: TGTGCCTGGAGCGGAGGGGGGTCCGAGCCCCAGCATTTT. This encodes CAWSGGGSEPQHF.

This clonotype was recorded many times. The CDR3 loop is CSAPTGVSNQPQHF. Written as DNA, the CDR3 is TGCAGTGCCCCGACAGGGGTTAGCAATCAGCCCCAGCATTTT. The chain employs TRBV20-1 and TRBJ1-5; 8 nucleotides match TRBD1. The germline V gene encodes CDR1 DFQATT and CDR2 SNEGSKA (reference sequence). Unmatched junction bases numbered 4, after V lost 6 bases and J lost 0 bases. The CDR3 consists of 14 residues.

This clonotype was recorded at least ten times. CDR3 region: CASSEGQGQNQPQHF. The DNA for the CDR3 is TGTGCCAGCAGTGAGGGACAGGGGCAGAATCAGCCCCAGCATTTT. The V and J genes are TRBV6-1 and TRBJ1-5; TRBD1 aligns across 10 bases. V gave up 3 bases and J gave up 4 bases; unmatched junction bases: 3. The CDR3 has 15 amino acids. Germline values: CDR1 MNHNS, CDR2 SASEGT.

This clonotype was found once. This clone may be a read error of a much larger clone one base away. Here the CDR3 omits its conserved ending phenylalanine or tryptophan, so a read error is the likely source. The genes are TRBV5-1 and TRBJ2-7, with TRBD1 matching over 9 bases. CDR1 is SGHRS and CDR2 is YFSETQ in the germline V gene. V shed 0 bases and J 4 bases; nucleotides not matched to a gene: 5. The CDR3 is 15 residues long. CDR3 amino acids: CASSLGTGETYEQYI. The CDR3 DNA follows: TGCGCCAGCAGCTTGGGGACAGGGGAAACTTACGAGCAGTACATC.

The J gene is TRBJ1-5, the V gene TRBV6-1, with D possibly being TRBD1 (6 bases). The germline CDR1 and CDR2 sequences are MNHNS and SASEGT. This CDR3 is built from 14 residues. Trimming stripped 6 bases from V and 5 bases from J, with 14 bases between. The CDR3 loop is CASSIRQVDQPQHF. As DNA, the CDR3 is TGTGCCAGCAGCATCCGACAGGTTGATCAGCCCCAGCATTTT.

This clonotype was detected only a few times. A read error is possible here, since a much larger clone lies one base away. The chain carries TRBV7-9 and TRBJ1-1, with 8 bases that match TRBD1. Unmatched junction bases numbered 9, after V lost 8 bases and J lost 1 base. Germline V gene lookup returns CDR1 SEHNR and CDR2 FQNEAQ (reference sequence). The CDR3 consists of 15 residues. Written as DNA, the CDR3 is TGTGCCAGCGGCCCATCCGGGACAGGGAACACTGAAGCTTTCTTT. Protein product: CASGPSGTGNTEAFF.

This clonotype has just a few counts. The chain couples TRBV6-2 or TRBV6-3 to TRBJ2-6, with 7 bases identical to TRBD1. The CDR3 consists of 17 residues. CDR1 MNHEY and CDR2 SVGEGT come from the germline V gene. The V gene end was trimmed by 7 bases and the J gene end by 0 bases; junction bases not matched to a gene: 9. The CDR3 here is CASMRAGGNSGANVLTF. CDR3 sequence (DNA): TGTGCCAGCATGAGGGCAGGGGGAAACTCTGGGGCCAACGTCCTGACTTTC.

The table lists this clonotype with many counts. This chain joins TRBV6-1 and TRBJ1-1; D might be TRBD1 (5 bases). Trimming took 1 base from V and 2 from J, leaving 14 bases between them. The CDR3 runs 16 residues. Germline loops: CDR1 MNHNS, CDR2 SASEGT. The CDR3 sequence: CASSEEEGRLNTEAFF. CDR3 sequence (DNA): TGTGCCAGCAGTGAAGAGGAGGGGCGATTAAACACTGAAGCTTTCTTT.

CDR3 in amino acids: CASGVGQGPYEQYF. CDR3 bases: TGTGCCAGCGGGGTGGGACAGGGTCCCTACGAGCAGTACTTC. The rearrangement links TRBV28 to TRBJ2-7; 9 bases are shared with TRBD1. CDR1 is MDHEN, CDR2 SYDVKM, per germline. The CDR3 is 14 residues long. The J segment lost 2 bases and the V segment lost 8 bases, leaving 7 bases of the junction unmatched.

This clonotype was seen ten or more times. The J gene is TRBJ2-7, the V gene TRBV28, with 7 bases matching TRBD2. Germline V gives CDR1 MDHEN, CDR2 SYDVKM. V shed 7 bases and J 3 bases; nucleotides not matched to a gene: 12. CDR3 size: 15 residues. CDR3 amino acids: CASTNLLRGNYEQYF. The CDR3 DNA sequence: TGTGCCAGCACCAACTTGCTGCGGGGGAACTACGAGCAGTACTTC. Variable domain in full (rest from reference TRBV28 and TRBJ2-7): DVKVTQSSRYLVKRTGEKVFLECVQDMDHENMFWYRQDPGLGLRLIYFSYDVKMKEKGDIPEGYSVSREKKERFSLILESASTNQTSMYLCASTNLLRGNYEQYFGPGTRLTVT.

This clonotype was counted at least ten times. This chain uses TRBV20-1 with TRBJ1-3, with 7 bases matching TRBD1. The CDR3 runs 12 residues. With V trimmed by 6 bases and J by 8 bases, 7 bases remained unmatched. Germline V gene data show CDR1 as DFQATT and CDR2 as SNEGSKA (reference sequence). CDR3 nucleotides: TGCAGTGCCCCGGACAGGTCGGACACCATATATTTT. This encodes CSAPDRSDTIYF.

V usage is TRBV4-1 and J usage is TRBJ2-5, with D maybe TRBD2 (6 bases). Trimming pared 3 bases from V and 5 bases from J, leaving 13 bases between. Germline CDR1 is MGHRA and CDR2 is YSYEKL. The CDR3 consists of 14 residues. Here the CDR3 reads CASSQEGTWETQYF. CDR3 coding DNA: TGCGCCAGCAGCCAGGAAGGGACTTGGGAGACCCAGTACTTC.

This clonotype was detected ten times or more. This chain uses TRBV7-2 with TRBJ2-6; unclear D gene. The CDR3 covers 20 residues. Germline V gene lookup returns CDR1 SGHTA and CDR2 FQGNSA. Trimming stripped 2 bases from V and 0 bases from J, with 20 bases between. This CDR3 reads CASSLWPRGRRSSGANVLTF. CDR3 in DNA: TGTGCCAGCAGCTTATGGCCCCGAGGCAGAAGAAGCTCTGGGGCCAACGTCCTGACTTTC.

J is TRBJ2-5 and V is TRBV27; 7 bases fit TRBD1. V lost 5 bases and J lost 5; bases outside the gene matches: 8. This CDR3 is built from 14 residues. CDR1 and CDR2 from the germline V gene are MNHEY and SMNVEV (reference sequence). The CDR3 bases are TGTGCCAGCAGTCCAAACAGGGGAATGGAGACCCAGTACTTC. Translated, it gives CASSPNRGMETQYF.

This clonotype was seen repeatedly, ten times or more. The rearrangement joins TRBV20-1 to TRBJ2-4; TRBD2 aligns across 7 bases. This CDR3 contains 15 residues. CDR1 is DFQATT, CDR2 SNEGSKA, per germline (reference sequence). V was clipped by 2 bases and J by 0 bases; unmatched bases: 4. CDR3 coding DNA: TGCAGTGCTAGATCTGGGGAGGGAGCCAAAAACATTCAGTACTTC. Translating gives CSARSGEGAKNIQYF.

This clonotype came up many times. CDR3 residues: CASSSSPGSTEAFF. CDR3 sequence (DNA): TGTGCCAGCAGTAGTTCCCCGGGCAGTACTGAAGCTTTCTTT. The V and J genes are TRBV5-6 and TRBJ1-1, with D unclear. Between the trimmed V and J ends, which lost 5 bases and 5 bases, there was a span of 16 bases. Germline assignment: CDR1 SGHDT and CDR2 YYEEEE. This CDR3 contains 14 residues.

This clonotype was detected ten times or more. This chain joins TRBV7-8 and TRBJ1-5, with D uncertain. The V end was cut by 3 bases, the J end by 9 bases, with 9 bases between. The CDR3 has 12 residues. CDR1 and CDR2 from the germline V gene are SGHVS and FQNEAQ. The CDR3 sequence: CASSFDKVPQHF. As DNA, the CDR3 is TGTGCCAGCAGCTTCGACAAGGTGCCCCAGCATTTT.

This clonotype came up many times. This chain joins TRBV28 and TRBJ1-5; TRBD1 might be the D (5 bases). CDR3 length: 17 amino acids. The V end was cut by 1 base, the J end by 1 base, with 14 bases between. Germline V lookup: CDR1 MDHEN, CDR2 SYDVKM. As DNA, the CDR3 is TGTGCCAGCAGTTTATCGGGTTGGGGACCCAGCAATCAGCCCCAGCATTTT. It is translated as CASSLSGWGPSNQPQHF.